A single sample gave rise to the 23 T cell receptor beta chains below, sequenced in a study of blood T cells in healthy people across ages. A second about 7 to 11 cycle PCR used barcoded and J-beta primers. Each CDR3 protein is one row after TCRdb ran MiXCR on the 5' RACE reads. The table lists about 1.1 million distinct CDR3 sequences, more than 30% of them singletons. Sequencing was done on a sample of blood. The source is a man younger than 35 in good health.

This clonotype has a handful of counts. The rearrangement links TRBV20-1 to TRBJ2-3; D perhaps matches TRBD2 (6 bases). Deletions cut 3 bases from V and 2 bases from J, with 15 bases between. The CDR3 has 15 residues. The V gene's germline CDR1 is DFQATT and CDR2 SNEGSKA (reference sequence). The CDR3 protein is CSASPVAGPTDTQYF. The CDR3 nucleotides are TGCAGTGCTAGTCCAGTGGCGGGGCCCACAGATACGCAGTATTTT.

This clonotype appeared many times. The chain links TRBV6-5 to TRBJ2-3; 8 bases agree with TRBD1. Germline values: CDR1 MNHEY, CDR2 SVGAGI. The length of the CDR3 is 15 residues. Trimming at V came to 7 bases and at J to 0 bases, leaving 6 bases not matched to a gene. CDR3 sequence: CASTRQGASTDTQYF. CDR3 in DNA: TGTGCCAGCACCCGGCAGGGGGCTAGCACAGATACGCAGTATTTT.

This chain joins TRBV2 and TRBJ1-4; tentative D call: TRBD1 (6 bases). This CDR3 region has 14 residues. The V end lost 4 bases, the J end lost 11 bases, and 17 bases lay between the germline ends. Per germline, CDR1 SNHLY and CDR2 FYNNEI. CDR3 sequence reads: CASSVRGMVQKLFF. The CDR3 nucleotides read TGTGCCAGCAGTGTTAGGGGGATGGTGCAGAAACTGTTTTTT.

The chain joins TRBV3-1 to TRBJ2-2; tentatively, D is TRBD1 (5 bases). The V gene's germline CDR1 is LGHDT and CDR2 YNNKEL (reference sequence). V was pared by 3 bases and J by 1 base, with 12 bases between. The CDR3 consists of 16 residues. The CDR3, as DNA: TGTGCCAGCAGCCACCCGCAGGGCGGGAACACCGGGGAGCTGTTTTTT. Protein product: CASSHPQGGNTGELFF.

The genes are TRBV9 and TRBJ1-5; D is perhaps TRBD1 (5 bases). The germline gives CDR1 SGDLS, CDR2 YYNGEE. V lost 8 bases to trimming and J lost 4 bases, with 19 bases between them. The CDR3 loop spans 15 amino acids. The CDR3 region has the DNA TGTGCCAGTACGGGGCCCGTTGTCCTTAATCAGCCCCAGCATTTT. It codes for CASTGPVVLNQPQHF.

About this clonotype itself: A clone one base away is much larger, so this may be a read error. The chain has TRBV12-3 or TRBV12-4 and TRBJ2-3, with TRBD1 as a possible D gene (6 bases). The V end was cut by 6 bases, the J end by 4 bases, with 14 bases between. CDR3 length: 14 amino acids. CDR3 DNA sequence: TGTGCCAGCAGGCCCTTGGGGGCGTCAGATACGCAGTATTTT. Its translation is CASRPLGASDTQYF.

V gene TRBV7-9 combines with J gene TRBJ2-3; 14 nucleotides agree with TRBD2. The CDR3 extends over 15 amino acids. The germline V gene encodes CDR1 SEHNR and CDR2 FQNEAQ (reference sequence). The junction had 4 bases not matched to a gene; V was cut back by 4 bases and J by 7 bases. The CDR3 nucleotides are TGTGCCAGCAGCTCGACTAGCGGGGGGGCATATACGCAGTATTTT. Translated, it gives CASSSTSGGAYTQYF.

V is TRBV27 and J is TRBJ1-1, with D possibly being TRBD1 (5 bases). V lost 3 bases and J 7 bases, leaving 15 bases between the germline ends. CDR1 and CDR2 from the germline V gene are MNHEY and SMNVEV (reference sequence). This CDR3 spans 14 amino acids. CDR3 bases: TGTGCCAGCAGTTTCGCGGCAGGGAGTATTGAAGCTTTCTTT. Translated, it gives CASSFAAGSIEAFF.

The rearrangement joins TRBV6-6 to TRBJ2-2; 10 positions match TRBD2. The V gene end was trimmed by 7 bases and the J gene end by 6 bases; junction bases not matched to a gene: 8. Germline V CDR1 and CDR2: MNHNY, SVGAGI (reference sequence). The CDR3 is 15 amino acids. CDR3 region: CASNLAGGSSGELFF. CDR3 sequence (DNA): TGTGCCAGCAACTTAGCGGGGGGAAGCTCCGGGGAGCTGTTTTTT.

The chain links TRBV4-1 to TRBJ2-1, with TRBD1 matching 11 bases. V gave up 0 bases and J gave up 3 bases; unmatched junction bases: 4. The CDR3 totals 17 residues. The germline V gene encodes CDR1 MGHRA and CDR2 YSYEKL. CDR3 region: CASSQDRTGGFYNEQFF. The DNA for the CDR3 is TGCGCCAGCAGCCAAGATCGGACAGGGGGCTTCTACAATGAGCAGTTCTTC.

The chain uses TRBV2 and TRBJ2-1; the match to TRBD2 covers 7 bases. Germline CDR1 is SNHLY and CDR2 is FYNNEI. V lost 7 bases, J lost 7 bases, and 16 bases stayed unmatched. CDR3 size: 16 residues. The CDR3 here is CASKGVPGGALNEQFF. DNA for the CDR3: TGTGCCAGCAAAGGGGTACCGGGGGGAGCCCTAAATGAGCAGTTCTTC.

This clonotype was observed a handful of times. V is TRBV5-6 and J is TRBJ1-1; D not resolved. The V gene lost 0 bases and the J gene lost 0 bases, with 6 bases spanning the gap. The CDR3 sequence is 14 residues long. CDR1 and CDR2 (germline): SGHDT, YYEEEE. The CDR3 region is CASSLVQVNTEAFF. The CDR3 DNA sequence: TGTGCCAGCAGCTTGGTTCAGGTGAACACTGAAGCTTTCTTT.

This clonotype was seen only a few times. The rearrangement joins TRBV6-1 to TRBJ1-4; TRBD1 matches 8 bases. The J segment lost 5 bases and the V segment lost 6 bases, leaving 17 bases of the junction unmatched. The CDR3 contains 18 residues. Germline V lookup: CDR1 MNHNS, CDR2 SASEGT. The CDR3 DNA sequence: TGTGCCAGCAGAAAATACATTAAAAGACAGGGGACGAATGAAAAACTGTTTTTT. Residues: CASRKYIKRQGTNEKLFF.

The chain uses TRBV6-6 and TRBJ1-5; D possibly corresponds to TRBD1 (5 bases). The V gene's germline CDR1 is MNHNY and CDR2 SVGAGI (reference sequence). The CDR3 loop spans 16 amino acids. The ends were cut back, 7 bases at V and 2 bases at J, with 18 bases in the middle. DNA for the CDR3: TGTGCCAGCACCCCACGCCAGGGCCTAGGCAATCAGCCCCAGCATTTT. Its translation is CASTPRQGLGNQPQHF.

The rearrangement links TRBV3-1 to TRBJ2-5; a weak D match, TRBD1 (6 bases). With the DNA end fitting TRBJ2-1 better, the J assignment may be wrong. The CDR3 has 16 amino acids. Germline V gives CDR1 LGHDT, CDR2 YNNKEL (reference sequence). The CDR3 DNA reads TGTGCCAGCAGCTCCCCCGGGACAAGCCTCCAAGAGACCCAGTTCTTC. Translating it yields CASSSPGTSLQETQFF.

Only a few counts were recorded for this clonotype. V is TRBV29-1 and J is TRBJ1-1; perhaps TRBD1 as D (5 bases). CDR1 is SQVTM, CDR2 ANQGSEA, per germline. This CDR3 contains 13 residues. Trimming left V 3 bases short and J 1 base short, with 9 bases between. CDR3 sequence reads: CSVEGRSNTEAFF. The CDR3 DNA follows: TGCAGCGTTGAGGGACGGTCGAACACTGAAGCTTTCTTT.

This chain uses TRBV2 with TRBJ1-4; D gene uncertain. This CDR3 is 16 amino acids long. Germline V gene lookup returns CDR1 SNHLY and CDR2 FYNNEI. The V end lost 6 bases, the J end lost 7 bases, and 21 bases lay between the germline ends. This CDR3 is CASRMTGWLVGEKLFF. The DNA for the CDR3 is TGTGCCAGCAGAATGACTGGGTGGCTTGTAGGTGAAAAACTGTTTTTT.

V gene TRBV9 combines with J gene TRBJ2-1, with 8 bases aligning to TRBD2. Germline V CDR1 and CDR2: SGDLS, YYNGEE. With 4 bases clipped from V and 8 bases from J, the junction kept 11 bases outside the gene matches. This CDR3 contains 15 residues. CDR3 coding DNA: TGTGCCAGCAGCACAAACGGGGGGGCCAGTGATGAGCAGTTCTTC. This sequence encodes CASSTNGGASDEQFF.

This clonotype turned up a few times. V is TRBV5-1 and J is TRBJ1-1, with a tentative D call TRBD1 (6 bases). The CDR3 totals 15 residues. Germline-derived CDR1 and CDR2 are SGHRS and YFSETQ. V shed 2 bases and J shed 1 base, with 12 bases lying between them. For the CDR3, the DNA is TGCGCCAGCAGCTTACAGGGAGGCGGGAACACTGAAGCTTTCTTT. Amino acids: CASSLQGGGNTEAFF.

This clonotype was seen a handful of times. The CDR3: CSVPIGTGAFSEQYF. Here the CDR3 DNA reads TGCAGCGTCCCAATCGGGACAGGGGCCTTTAGCGAGCAGTACTTC. The V and J genes are TRBV29-1 and TRBJ2-7; TRBD1 matches 10 bases. The germline V gene has CDR1 SQVTM and CDR2 ANQGSEA. This CDR3 is built from 15 residues. Germline trimming cut 6 bases from V and 6 bases from J; bases unmatched to any gene: 14.

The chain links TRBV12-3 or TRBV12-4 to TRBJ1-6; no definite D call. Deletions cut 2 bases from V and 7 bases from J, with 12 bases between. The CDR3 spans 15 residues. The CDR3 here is CASSLSRLGNSPLHF. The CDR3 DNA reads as TGTGCCAGCAGTTTAAGCAGGTTGGGGAATTCACCCCTCCACTTT.

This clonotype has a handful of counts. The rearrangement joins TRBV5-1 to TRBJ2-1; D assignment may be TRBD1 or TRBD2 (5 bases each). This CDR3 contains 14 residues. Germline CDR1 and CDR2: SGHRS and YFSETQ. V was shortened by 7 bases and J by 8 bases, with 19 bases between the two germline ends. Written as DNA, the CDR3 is TGCGCCAGCGCCACCGGGACCAGGGACGATGAGCAGTTCTTC. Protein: CASATGTRDDEQFF. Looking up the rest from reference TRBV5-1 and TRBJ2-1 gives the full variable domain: KAGVTQTPRYLIKTRGQQVTLSCSPISGHRSVSWYQQTPGQGLQFLFEYFSETQRNKGNFPGRFSGRQFSNSRSEMNVSTLELGDSALYLCASATGTRDDEQFFGPGTRLTVL.

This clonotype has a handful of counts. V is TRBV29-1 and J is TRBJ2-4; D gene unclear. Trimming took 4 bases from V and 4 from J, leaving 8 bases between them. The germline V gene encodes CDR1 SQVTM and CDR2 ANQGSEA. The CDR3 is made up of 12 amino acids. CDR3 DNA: TGCAGCGTTGTCGGCGGAAAAAACATTCAGTACTTC. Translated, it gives CSVVGGKNIQYF.